The TCR beta chain described here comes from a study of early T cells in non-severe SARS-CoV-2 infection. Unique molecular identifiers were attached to individual cDNA molecules. MiXCR, applied by TCRdb to the 5' RACE reads, yields one record per CDR3 protein. The repertoire consists of roughly 45,000 distinct CDR3 sequences, with about 4% occurring once and the leading ten covering 6%. Germline V gene data show CDR1 as WNHNN and CDR2 as SYGVQD (reference sequence). With 0 bases removed from V and 8 bases from J, the gap between germline ends came to 6 bases. This CDR3 contains 12 residues. This clonotype was seen ten or more times.

The chain uses TRBV10-1 and TRBJ2-3; D tentatively reads TRBD1 or TRBD2 (5 bases each). Source material: whole blood. This TCR derives from an adult who was a healthcare worker with PCR-confirmed SARS-CoV-2 infection or an uninfected control (not recorded which). The CDR3 DNA is TGCGCCAGCAGTGAGTCTGGGGGTACGCAGTATTTT. Protein: CASSESGGTQYF.